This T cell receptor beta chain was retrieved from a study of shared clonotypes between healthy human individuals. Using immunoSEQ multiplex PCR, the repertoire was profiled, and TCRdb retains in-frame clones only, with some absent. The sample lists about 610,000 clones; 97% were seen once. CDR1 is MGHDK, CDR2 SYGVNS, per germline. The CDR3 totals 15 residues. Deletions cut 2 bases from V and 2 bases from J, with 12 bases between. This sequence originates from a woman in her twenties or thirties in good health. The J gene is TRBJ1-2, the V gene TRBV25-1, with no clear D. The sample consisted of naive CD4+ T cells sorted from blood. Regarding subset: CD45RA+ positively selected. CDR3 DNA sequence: TGTGCCAGCAGTGAAGTCCAGACGGCCAACTATGGCTACACCTTC. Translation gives CASSEVQTANYGYTF.